A single sample gave rise to the 23 T cell receptor beta chains below, sequenced in a study of response to subunit inactivated influenza vaccine. MiXCR, run by TCRdb on the RT-PCR reads, gives a single entry per CDR3 protein. The sample carries fewer than 700,000 distinct CDR3 sequences, approximately 12% recorded once. Sample: PBMCs from blood, taken about 40 days after vaccination. These receptors came from a man in his forties or fifties who received an inactivated influenza vaccine.

This clonotype has just a few counts. The genes are TRBV7-9 and TRBJ2-1; 14 bases map to TRBD2. Germline trimming cut 4 bases from V and 6 bases from J; bases unmatched to any gene: 8. CDR1 and CDR2 (germline): SEHNR, FQNEAQ (reference sequence). This CDR3 is 17 amino acids long. The chain's CDR3 is CASSSSRLAGGPNEQFF. CDR3 nucleotides: TGTGCCAGCAGCTCCTCCCGACTAGCGGGGGGGCCCAATGAGCAGTTCTTC.

This clonotype showed up many times. V and J are TRBV4-3 and TRBJ1-2; TRBD1 matches at 7 bases. After removal of 0 bases from V and 2 bases from J, the junction contained 3 bases not matched to a gene. The CDR3 is 15 residues long. Germline values: CDR1 LGHNA, CDR2 YSLEER. The CDR3 nucleotides read TGCGCCAGCAGCCAAGAACCACAGGGGAACTATGGCTACACCTTC. Residues: CASSQEPQGNYGYTF.

This clonotype was recorded a few times. The chain couples TRBV12-3 or TRBV12-4 to TRBJ1-5; TRBD1 aligns across 7 bases. The CDR3 is 14 residues long. V lost 1 base and J lost 7; bases outside the gene matches: 4. This chain's CDR3 is CASSLVAGGQPQHF. For the CDR3, the DNA is TGTGCCAGCAGTTTAGTCGCAGGGGGACAGCCCCAGCATTTT.

This chain links TRBV5-1 with TRBJ2-3, with 7 bases identical to TRBD2. The CDR3 runs 16 residues. Losses at the gene ends were 3 bases for V and 1 base for J; bases not matched to a gene: 8. CDR1 SGHRS and CDR2 YFSETQ come from the germline V gene. CDR3 residues: CASSYSAGVRTDTQYF. In DNA form, the CDR3 reads TGCGCCAGCAGCTACTCGGCGGGAGTTCGCACAGATACGCAGTATTTT.

A few counts support this clonotype. The chain has TRBV15 and TRBJ2-7; 7 nucleotides line up with TRBD1. Unmatched junction bases numbered 4, after V lost 1 base and J lost 7 bases. Germline CDR1 reads LNHNV; CDR2 reads YYDKDF (reference sequence). The CDR3 runs to 13 residues. CDR3 coding DNA: TGTGCCACCAGCAGAGGAGGGGGCAGTGAGCAGTACTTC. Protein product: CATSRGGGSEQYF.

This sequence joins TRBV5-1 and TRBJ2-3; 10 bases map to TRBD2. Germline values: CDR1 SGHRS, CDR2 YFSETQ. V lost 0 bases and J lost 3; bases outside the gene matches: 7. This CDR3 has 17 amino acids. The CDR3 nucleotides read TGCGCCAGCAGCTTGGGGAGTTCTAGCGGGGGAACAGATACGCAGTATTTT. This gives the protein CASSLGSSSGGTDTQYF. The full variable domain, in which reference TRBV5-1 and TRBJ2-3 provide the parts outside the CDR3, is KAGVTQTPRYLIKTRGQQVTLSCSPISGHRSVSWYQQTPGQGLQFLFEYFSETQRNKGNFPGRFSGRQFSNSRSEMNVSTLELGDSALYLCASSLGSSSGGTDTQYFGPGTRLTVL.

V is TRBV7-9 and J is TRBJ2-2; D not certain. The CDR3 is 11 residues long. The germline gives CDR1 SEHNR, CDR2 FQNEAQ (reference sequence). V was trimmed by 4 bases and J by 15 bases, leaving 12 bases between them. CDR3 loop: CASSSGVIMFF. The DNA of the CDR3 is TGTGCCAGCAGCTCGGGTGTGATAATGTTTTTT.

This clonotype showed up just a few times. V usage is TRBV20-1 and J usage is TRBJ2-7; the match to TRBD2 covers 8 bases. Germline V gene lookup returns CDR1 DFQATT and CDR2 SNEGSKA (reference sequence). This CDR3 has 13 amino acids. V dropped 5 bases and J dropped 3; count of bases not matched to a gene: 6. CDR3 amino acids: CSARAGEFYEQYF. The CDR3 coding sequence is TGCAGTGCTCGAGCGGGAGAGTTCTACGAGCAGTACTTC.

This chain connects TRBV20-1 to TRBJ1-5, with TRBD1 matching over 7 bases. V was clipped by 6 bases and J by 2 bases; unmatched bases: 7. The germline V gene has CDR1 DFQATT and CDR2 SNEGSKA (reference sequence). The CDR3 sequence is 14 residues long. This CDR3 is CSATEGAGNQPQHF. The CDR3 coding sequence is TGCAGTGCGACCGAGGGGGCTGGCAATCAGCCCCAGCATTTT.

There are many counts of this clonotype. The chain links TRBV20-1 to TRBJ2-7; 7 nucleotides agree with TRBD1. Trimming cost V 6 bases and J 2 bases; bases outside gene matches: 10. Per germline, CDR1 DFQATT and CDR2 SNEGSKA (reference sequence). The CDR3 is made up of 14 amino acids. The CDR3 DNA sequence: TGCAGTGCGATCGACAGGGCCACAACCTACGAGCAGTACTTC. It codes for CSAIDRATTYEQYF.

The CDR3: CASSRNTGLAGETQYF. The CDR3 bases are TGTGCCAGCAGCCGTAATACCGGACTAGCGGGGGAGACCCAGTACTTC. The chain links TRBV11-2 to TRBJ2-5, with 12 bases matching TRBD2. Trimming at V came to 5 bases and at J to 5 bases, leaving 9 bases not matched to a gene. Germline V gene data show CDR1 as SGHAT and CDR2 as FQNNGV. The CDR3 sequence is 16 residues long.

The rearrangement links TRBV20-1 to TRBJ1-6; 9 positions match TRBD1. CDR1 and CDR2 (germline): DFQATT, SNEGSKA (reference sequence). The V and J ends lost 0 bases and 10 bases, in that order; junction bases with no gene match: 7. This CDR3 comprises 15 residues. CDR3 nucleotides: TGCAGTGCTAGAGACGCAGGACAGGGGCGATCACCCCTCCACTTT. Translated: CSARDAGQGRSPLHF.

A few counts support this clonotype. V gene TRBV10-3 combines with J gene TRBJ2-7, with a tentative D call TRBD2 (5 bases). The V end was cut by 3 bases, the J end by 1 base, with 13 bases between. The CDR3 runs 15 residues. CDR1 and CDR2 (germline): ENHRY, SYGVKD. The CDR3 spells CAISDFGVLSYEQYF. The CDR3 DNA sequence: TGTGCCATCAGTGATTTCGGGGTCCTATCCTACGAGCAGTACTTC.

The chain uses TRBV4-2 and TRBJ1-2; no firm D call. The CDR3 has 16 residues. Per germline, CDR1 LGHNA and CDR2 YNFKEQ. Between the trimmed V and J ends, which lost 1 base and 0 bases, there was a span of 12 bases. The CDR3 sequence: CASSQVSGLANYGYTF. The CDR3 DNA reads as TGTGCCAGCAGCCAAGTCAGCGGACTAGCTAACTATGGCTACACCTTC.

This clonotype was picked up many times. This chain joins TRBV20-1 and TRBJ1-1, with a weak D call TRBD1 (6 bases). Trimming stripped 2 bases from V and 0 bases from J, with 10 bases between. The germline gives CDR1 DFQATT, CDR2 SNEGSKA (reference sequence). This CDR3 is built from 14 residues. CDR3: CSARRDTLNTEAFF. CDR3 nucleotides: TGCAGTGCTAGACGGGACACCCTGAACACTGAAGCTTTCTTT.

This clonotype was seen a few times. The chain couples TRBV20-1 to TRBJ2-4; D call uncertain. The CDR3 is made up of 15 amino acids. Germline CDR1 is DFQATT and CDR2 is SNEGSKA (reference sequence). The germline V and J ends were trimmed by 2 bases and 0 bases, with 11 bases remaining between them. As DNA, the CDR3 is TGCAGTGCTAGACGACATCTACTAGCCAAAAACATTCAGTACTTC. It is translated as CSARRHLLAKNIQYF.

In its sample, this clonotype was seen a few times. The chain has TRBV6-6 and TRBJ2-5, with D unresolved. Trimming shortened V by 2 bases and J by 4 bases, and 5 bases separated the two germline ends. The germline V gene has CDR1 MNHNY and CDR2 SVGAGI (reference sequence). The CDR3 totals 12 residues. DNA for the CDR3: TGTGCCAGCAGTTACAGGGTAGAGACCCAGTACTTC. Translating gives CASSYRVETQYF.

The genes are TRBV6-5 and TRBJ2-3, with D possibly being TRBD2 (5 bases). V lost 5 bases and J lost 13, with 16 bases in between. The germline V gene encodes CDR1 MNHEY and CDR2 SVGAGI. CDR3 size: 12 residues. CDR3 sequence (DNA): TGTGCCAGCAGTCAAAAGCGGAGCGTGGAGTATTTT. The encoded protein is CASSQKRSVEYF.

This clonotype was seen more than once but under ten times. The chain carries TRBV7-8 and TRBJ2-7, with 8 positions matching TRBD1. The CDR3 contains 14 residues. Unmatched junction bases numbered 5, after V lost 2 bases and J lost 5 bases. Germline CDR1 is SGHVS and CDR2 is FQNEAQ. CDR3 sequence reads: CASSLKDRVDEQYF. Here the CDR3 DNA reads TGTGCCAGCAGCTTAAAGGACAGGGTCGACGAGCAGTACTTC.

The rearrangement links TRBV4-1 to TRBJ2-7; 8 nucleotides align to TRBD1. V was pared by 5 bases and J by 4 bases, with 7 bases of the junction left unmatched. CDR3 length: 14 residues. Germline CDR1 and CDR2: MGHRA and YSYEKL. The DNA of the CDR3 is TGCGCCAGCAGCTTAGGGGGACAGGATTACGAGCAGTACTTC. Residues: CASSLGGQDYEQYF.

In its sample, this clonotype was seen many times. This chain connects TRBV20-1 to TRBJ2-2; D might be TRBD2 (6 bases). The V gene's germline CDR1 is DFQATT and CDR2 SNEGSKA (reference sequence). The CDR3 length is 15 residues. V lost 6 bases and J lost 3, with 17 bases in between. The CDR3 here is CSAAGLGAHTGELFF. CDR3 in DNA: TGCAGTGCAGCGGGCCTCGGGGCCCACACCGGGGAGCTGTTTTTT.

This clonotype appeared a few times. This rearrangement joins TRBV28 to TRBJ1-2; D unresolved. CDR3 length equals 13 residues. From germline, CDR1 is MDHEN and CDR2 SYDVKM. V was pared by 0 bases and J by 8 bases, with 10 bases between. CDR3 bases: TGTGCCAGCAGTTTATGGTTAGTGAGCGGCTACACCTTC. Translating gives CASSLWLVSGYTF.

This clonotype was recorded at least ten times. This sequence joins TRBV11-1 and TRBJ1-1; D remains unclear. The CDR3 runs to 14 residues. Trimming took off 1 base at V and 5 bases at J, with 11 bases between the two ends. Per the germline V gene, CDR1 is SGHAT and CDR2 is FQDESV (reference sequence). CDR3 sequence: CASSLEGARTEAFF. The CDR3 coding sequence is TGTGCCAGCAGCTTAGAGGGTGCTCGGACTGAAGCTTTCTTT.